The 23 T cell receptor beta chains below were found in one sample sequenced in a study of cytomegalovirus exposure and HLA in healthy donors. A multiplex PCR was run with 60 Vbeta primers and 13 Jbeta primers. Sequencing was performed with immunoSEQ multiplex PCR; in TCRdb, only in-frame clones are kept and a portion is missing. The table includes 140,000 to 150,000 clones, 80% to 90% detected once. The sample was PBMCs. The origin of the receptors is a woman aged 40 to 50 in good health and CMV-seropositive.

The gene calls are TRBV6-5 and TRBJ2-7; the match to TRBD1 covers 11 bases. The V and J ends lost 6 bases and 7 bases, in that order; junction bases with no gene match: 11. From germline, CDR1 is MNHEY and CDR2 SVGAGI. This CDR3 contains 15 residues. For the CDR3, the DNA is TGTGCCAGCAGGCCTTCCGGACAGGGGGCGGGGGAGCAGTACTTC. Its translation: CASRPSGQGAGEQYF.

The chain employs TRBV5-6 and TRBJ1-4; TRBD1 aligns across 12 bases. V lost 4 bases and J lost 7; bases outside the gene matches: 5. The CDR3 is made up of 15 amino acids. From germline, CDR1 is SGHDT and CDR2 YYEEEE. The CDR3 spells CASSLGTGGGEKLFF. The CDR3 DNA sequence: TGTGCCAGCAGCCTCGGGACAGGGGGCGGTGAAAAACTGTTTTTT.

V usage is TRBV11-3 and J usage is TRBJ1-5; D perhaps matches TRBD1 (6 bases). Germline V gene data show CDR1 as SGHNT and CDR2 as YENEEA. V shed 1 base and J shed 6 bases, with 16 bases lying between them. This CDR3 contains 16 residues. As DNA, the CDR3 is TGTGCCAGCAGCTTAGTAAGGGGAACAGGGAGTCAGCCCCAGCATTTT. This translates into CASSLVRGTGSQPQHF.

The V gene is TRBV27, the J gene TRBJ1-2; D is possibly TRBD1 (5 bases). The V gene's germline CDR1 is MNHEY and CDR2 SMNVEV (reference sequence). This CDR3 has 12 residues. Deletions cut 3 bases from V and 4 bases from J, with 6 bases between. In DNA form, the CDR3 reads TGTGCCAGCAGTTTCGGGGGCTATGGCTACACCTTC. Its translation: CASSFGGYGYTF.

The chain employs TRBV15 and TRBJ2-7; D is uncertain. CDR3 length: 16 residues. Trimming pared 0 bases from V and 3 bases from J, leaving 15 bases between. CDR1 and CDR2 from the germline V gene are LNHNV and YYDKDF (reference sequence). The CDR3 is CATSRDPSLTGYEQYF. The CDR3 DNA is TGTGCCACCAGCAGAGATCCGAGTCTTACGGGCTACGAGCAGTACTTC.

The rearrangement joins TRBV28 to TRBJ1-2; 8 bases are a match to TRBD1. The CDR3 contains 13 residues. V lost 6 bases to trimming and J lost 8 bases; unmatched junction nucleotides: 8. Looked up from germline, CDR1 is MDHEN and CDR2 is SYDVKM. The CDR3 DNA sequence: TGTGCCAGCAGCCGGGACAGGTCTGACGGCTACACCTTC. It encodes CASSRDRSDGYTF.

The CDR3: CASSLGGASNTEAFF. CDR3 coding DNA: TGTGCCAGCAGCCTAGGGGGGGCCTCGAACACTGAAGCTTTCTTT. V usage is TRBV7-3 and J usage is TRBJ1-1, with a tentative D call TRBD1 (6 bases). This CDR3 is 15 amino acids long. Germline values: CDR1 SGHTA, CDR2 FQGTGA. V lost 5 bases, J lost 1 base, and 14 bases lay in between.

The chain employs TRBV5-1 and TRBJ2-5; possibly TRBD1 for D (5 bases). The CDR3 is 15 amino acids. Deletions cut 2 bases from V and 11 bases from J, with 22 bases between. Looked up from germline, CDR1 is SGHRS and CDR2 is YFSETQ. CDR3 nucleotides: TGCGCCAGCAGCTTCCATACGCCAGGGCCAGAAGAGCAGTACTTC. It encodes CASSFHTPGPEEQYF.

The rearrangement joins TRBV18 to TRBJ1-1, with D unclear. Between the trimmed V and J ends, which lost 5 bases and 3 bases, there was a span of 13 bases. Germline assignment: CDR1 KGHSH and CDR2 LQKENI. The CDR3 spans 14 residues. The CDR3 region has the DNA TGTGCCAGCTCAAGGTTTCAGGAGGACACTGAAGCTTTCTTT. Encoded protein: CASSRFQEDTEAFF.

This clone was counted only a few times. V and J are TRBV4-3 and TRBJ1-1, with no clear D. V gave up 0 bases and J gave up 4 bases, with 12 bases separating them. This CDR3 comprises 15 residues. The V gene's germline CDR1 is LGHNA and CDR2 YSLEER. Written as DNA, the CDR3 is TGCGCCAGCAGCCAAGACCGGGGTGGTGGCACTGAAGCTTTCTTT. Translating gives CASSQDRGGGTEAFF.

V is TRBV10-3 and J is TRBJ2-3; 7 bases agree with TRBD1. This CDR3 contains 15 residues. J lost 0 bases, V lost 8 bases, and 8 bases had no gene match. Germline values: CDR1 ENHRY, CDR2 SYGVKD. The CDR3 region has the DNA TGTGCCATCGCCGAAGGGGGCTCTAGCACAGATACGCAGTATTTT. Protein: CAIAEGGSSTDTQYF.

This rearrangement joins TRBV27 to TRBJ2-1, with 9 bases that match TRBD2. Germline CDR1 and CDR2: MNHEY and SMNVEV (reference sequence). With V trimmed by 1 base and J by 4 bases, 8 bases remained unmatched. The CDR3 loop spans 17 amino acids. The CDR3 DNA is TGTGCCAGCAGTTTATTGAGTAGCGGGAGAAGATACAATGAGCAGTTCTTC. Its protein product is CASSLLSSGRRYNEQFF.

The V call is TRBV7-8, the J call TRBJ2-7; 8 positions agree with TRBD2. Germline lookup yields CDR1 SGHVS and CDR2 FQNEAQ. This CDR3 region has 15 residues. Losses at the gene ends were 0 bases for V and 2 bases for J; bases not matched to a gene: 3. The CDR3 region is CASSLAERGPYEQYF. The CDR3 nucleotides are TGTGCCAGCAGCTTAGCCGAGCGGGGGCCCTACGAGCAGTACTTC.

The chain carries TRBV7-9 and TRBJ2-5; TRBD2 is a possible D gene (5 bases). Trimming removed 1 base at V and 11 bases at J, with 11 bases between. Germline CDR1 is SEHNR and CDR2 is FQNEAQ (reference sequence). This CDR3 spans 12 amino acids. The CDR3 DNA is TGTGCCAGCAGCTTAGGACCTAGGGAGCAGTACTTC. Translation: CASSLGPREQYF.

The V gene is TRBV9, the J gene TRBJ2-5; TRBD2 aligns across 11 bases. The CDR3 sequence is 18 residues long. The V segment lost 0 bases and the J segment 4 bases; nucleotides outside the gene matches: 11. Per the germline V gene, CDR1 is SGDLS and CDR2 is YYNGEE. The CDR3 here is CASSVDLAGGPRGETQYF. CDR3 DNA sequence: TGTGCCAGCAGCGTAGACCTAGCGGGGGGACCGAGAGGAGAGACCCAGTACTTC.

This chain's CDR3 is CASRDGGALNEQFF. The CDR3 DNA is TGTGCCAGCAGGGACGGGGGGGCTTTGAATGAGCAGTTCTTC. The chain combines TRBV7-9 with TRBJ2-1; 8 nucleotides match TRBD2. This CDR3 has 14 residues. CDR1 is SEHNR and CDR2 is FQNEAQ in the germline V gene (reference sequence). V lost 6 bases to trimming and J lost 7 bases; unmatched junction nucleotides: 8.

The chain employs TRBV19 and TRBJ1-4, with a possible D match to TRBD1 (5 bases). The CDR3 spans 17 residues. The ends were cut back, 4 bases at V and 0 bases at J, with 15 bases in the middle. The germline gives CDR1 LNHDA, CDR2 SQIVND (reference sequence). The DNA for the CDR3 is TGTGCCAGTAGTACTCTAACGACAGTTGCAACTAATGAAAAACTGTTTTTT. Amino acid sequence: CASSTLTTVATNEKLFF. Full variable domain (outside the CDR3, taken from reference TRBV19 and TRBJ1-4): DGGITQSPKYLFRKEGQNVTLSCEQNLNHDAMYWYRQDPGQGLRLIYYSQIVNDFQKGDIAEGYSVSREKKESFPLTVTSAQKNPTAFYLCASSTLTTVATNEKLFFGSGTQLSVL.

This chain joins TRBV30 and TRBJ2-7, with TRBD1 identical over 10 bases. CDR1 and CDR2 (germline): GTSNPN, SVGIG (reference sequence). V was pared by 3 bases and J by 3 bases, with 8 bases of the junction left unmatched. The CDR3 loop spans 15 amino acids. CDR3 coding DNA: TGTGCCTGGAGGAAAAAGACAGGGGGCATCTACGAGCAGTACTTC. This encodes CAWRKKTGGIYEQYF. The full variable domain, completed using reference TRBV30 and TRBJ2-7, is SQTIHQWPATLVQPVGSPLSLECTVEGTSNPNLYWYRQAAGRGLQLLFYSVGIGQISSEVPQNLSASRPQDRQFILSSKKLLLSDSGFYLCAWRKKTGGIYEQYFGPGTRLTVT.

The chain recombines TRBV7-9 with TRBJ2-7, with 7 bases matching TRBD1. This CDR3 has 14 amino acids. V gave up 0 bases and J gave up 5 bases; unmatched junction bases: 4. CDR1 is SEHNR, CDR2 FQNEAQ, per germline (reference sequence). The CDR3 reads CASSLAGGLNEQYF. In DNA form, the CDR3 reads TGTGCCAGCAGCTTAGCAGGGGGCCTCAACGAGCAGTACTTC.

This clone appeared a single time. The chain uses TRBV19 and TRBJ2-3; D possibly corresponds to TRBD1 (5 bases). Trimming left V 5 bases short and J 7 bases short, with 10 bases between. Germline CDR1 LNHDA, CDR2 SQIVND (reference sequence). The CDR3 spans 12 residues. Here the CDR3 reads CASSSSGYTQYF. The CDR3 nucleotides are TGTGCCAGTAGTTCCTCAGGGTATACGCAGTATTTT.

The V gene is TRBV10-2, the J gene TRBJ2-1, with 7 bases identical to TRBD1. This CDR3 is 14 amino acids long. V gave up 0 bases and J gave up 10 bases; unmatched junction bases: 6. In germline, CDR1 is WSHSY, CDR2 SAAADI. CDR3 DNA sequence: TGCGCCAGCAGTGAGTCGAGGGACAGAACAGAGCAGTTCTTC. Amino acid sequence: CASSESRDRTEQFF.

This clone was found a few times. This chain links TRBV7-9 with TRBJ1-1, with 8 bases matching TRBD1. CDR1 and CDR2 from the germline V gene are SEHNR and FQNEAQ (reference sequence). CDR3 length equals 17 residues. V lost 5 bases and J lost 2; bases outside the gene matches: 13. For the CDR3, the DNA is TGTGCCAGCAGCACAAGAATACAGGGGGGCTCCAACACTGAAGCTTTCTTT. Translating gives CASSTRIQGGSNTEAFF.

This clone was observed a handful of times. The V and J genes are TRBV5-1 and TRBJ1-2; tentative D call: TRBD1 (6 bases). The germline gives CDR1 SGHRS, CDR2 YFSETQ. The CDR3 consists of 13 residues. Trimming removed 4 bases at V and 4 bases at J, with 11 bases between. CDR3 sequence reads: CASSPGQLYGYTF. CDR3 nucleotide sequence: TGCGCCAGCAGCCCCGGACAGCTCTATGGCTACACCTTC. Together with reference TRBV5-1 and TRBJ1-2, the CDR3 gives the full variable domain: KAGVTQTPRYLIKTRGQQVTLSCSPISGHRSVSWYQQTPGQGLQFLFEYFSETQRNKGNFPGRFSGRQFSNSRSEMNVSTLELGDSALYLCASSPGQLYGYTFGSGTRLTVV.